This T cell receptor (beta chain) was identified in a study of T cells in Graves' hyperthyroidism and ophthalmopathy (dated by TCRdb to the late 2010s). Study-wide context: Peripheral blood was sampled at the time of initial diagnosis, prior to any treatment. To identify TCR V-J signatures that set the groups apart, the researchers used a discovery cohort of about a hundred patients, made up of 43 with Graves' ophthalmopathy and 57 with stable Graves' hyperthyroidism. Whether ophthalmopathy could be predicted prospectively was tested in an independent validation cohort made up of roughly 19 hyperthyroidism patients plus 17 patients who later progressed to ophthalmopathy. For training and testing, the roughly 97 patients in the discovery cohort were randomly divided in a 7:3 ratio. The study also compared thyroid tissue and blood T-cell repertoires from several Graves' hyperthyroidism patients. Once sampling was done, hyperthyroidism patients were given methimazole at a starting dose of 30 mg daily, whereas ophthalmopathy patients were given high-dose intravenous methylprednisolone. According to the paper, TCR Vbeta CDR3 sequencing was carried out on about 140 peripheral blood samples, which came from 40 to 45 ophthalmopathy, around 75 hyperthyroidism and approximately 17 progressor patients. General findings and caveats noted by the study authors: In validation, the model predicted progression to ophthalmopathy a median of roughly 6.5 months before onset, with roughly 68% sensitivity and roughly 72% specificity. Sample size was not statistically predetermined, and blinding of investigators to group allocation was not performed. In cross-validation, a model built on a 13 V-J signature told ophthalmopathy apart from stable hyperthyroidism with roughly 87% sensitivity and about 81% specificity, and in testing the same model reached 80%/75%. Most expanded thyroid clonotypes (frequency above 0.001) were also found in blood, which suggests that blood repertoires may mirror thyroid immune responses.

This clonotype turned up a few times. The target of this receptor is not known. Compared with germline, one end of the junction differs, possibly owing to a read error. The TCR beta CDR3 regions were amplified from the RNA transcripts. The TCR CDR3 was subjected to a first round of RT-PCR using the HTBI primer set and the Qiagen OneStep RT-PCR kit. Libraries were constructed in a second round of multiplex PCR, after which size selection and purification were carried out. The libraries were sequenced on an Illumina HiSeq2000 using paired-end 100 bp reads. The source study handled its data this way. SOAPnuke was used to process the raw data, with reads discarded if the reads contained adapters or uncalled bases, had a mean Phred below 15, or lacked an exact constant-primer or identifier match. COPE v1.2.5 was used to merge the high-quality paired reads, and each unique nucleotide sequence was defined as a clonotype. Clonotypes were aligned to IMGT TRBV, TRBD and TRBJ reference segments using MiTCR v1.1. Only V-J combinations with frequency above 0.0001, covering 99.2% of repertoires, were analysed. A TCS score was defined as the ratio of F50 (clonal expansion) to E x V (chaos), with BLOSUM62-based TCRdist applied between CDR3 peptides within each V-J. Welch's t-statistics and random forest reduced fewer than 600 V-J features to 13, which were used in a naive Bayes classifier (R e1071). TCRdb trimmed the raw reads at Q25, called clones with MiXCR and kept productive beta chains. Every distinct CDR3 protein forms one entry, paired with its most common genes and DNA. The V and J calls reflect TCRdb's pipeline rather than the authors' work. For this sample the table gives hundreds of thousands of distinct CDR3 sequences, of which roughly 14% were detected only once. The top ten constitute approximately 13% of the sample.

Ophthalmopathy patients had moderately to severely active disease, with a Clinical Activity Score of 3 or more, a NOSPECS grade of 4 or more, and a disease duration of less than 3 months. Any patient with an uncontrolled infection, another autoimmune disease, pregnancy or lactation was excluded. Diagnoses relied on clinical symptoms, serum thyroxine and TRAb, thyroid ultrasound and orbital computed tomography. Ficoll-Paque density gradient centrifugation was used to isolate PBMCs from around 9.1 ml of fresh peripheral blood. Trizol reagent was used to extract total RNA, and RNA quality was then checked on an Agilent 2100 Bioanalyzer. This TCR was sampled from a man between 18 and 29 years old with Graves' ophthalmopathy. The sample taken for sequencing was blood.

The CDR3 region: CASSAPYGGTSHEQYF. The sequence in DNA is TGCGCCAGCAGCGCGCCGTATGGAGGTACCTCCCACGAGCAGTACTTC. The chain joins TRBV10-2 to TRBJ2-7, with TRBD2 as a weak D call on 5 bases. Counted from cysteine to phenylalanine, this CDR3 has 16 amino acids. The sequence is cut down to CDR3 DNA, 48 bases in frame from base 1. Sequences WSHSY (CDR1) and SAAADI (CDR2) are obtained from the germline V gene.